These 25 T cell receptor beta chains originate from one sample sequenced in a study of T cell responses to AZD1222 COVID-19 vaccine (dated by TCRdb to the early 2020s). Interpreted using the paper, the time point label stands for: baseline before first vaccination. The protocol used for the library was the immunoSEQ multiplex PCR assay. The table was pulled from immuneACCESS by TCRdb, which kept in-frame rearrangements only. Such tables lose some clones; where checked, under half of the loss comes from unresolved V genes, and the rest has no known cause. Here the sample has 95,000 to 100,000 clones; more than 75% occur a single time. Approximately 17% of the sample lies in the top ten. The material sequenced was peripheral blood, taken on day 0 of AZD1222 vaccination. These receptors were collected from an adult in good health.

This rearrangement joins TRBV27 to TRBJ2-1, with D tentatively TRBD2 (5 bases). Germline CDR1 reads MNHEY; CDR2 reads SMNVEV (reference sequence). V was clipped by 5 bases and J by 0 bases, with 11 bases between them. There are 15 residues in the CDR3. The CDR3 protein is CASSRAVGSYNEQFF. CDR3 coding DNA: TGTGCCAGCAGTAGAGCGGTCGGCTCCTACAATGAGCAGTTCTTC.

V gene TRBV9 combines with J gene TRBJ2-2; 10 bases map to TRBD2. J gave up 7 bases and V 6 bases, and 12 bases lay outside the gene matches. The CDR3 is 16 residues long. Per germline, CDR1 SGDLS and CDR2 YYNGEE. CDR3 residues: CASTIGLAGVLGELFF. The CDR3 region has the DNA TGTGCCAGCACAATCGGGCTAGCGGGAGTTCTCGGGGAGCTGTTTTTT. The variable domain in full, with the rest retrieved from reference TRBV9 and TRBJ2-2, is DSGVTQTPKHLITATGQRVTLRCSPRSGDLSVYWYQQSLDQGLQFLIQYYNGEERAKGNILERFSAQQFPDLHSELNLSSLELGDSALYFCASTIGLAGVLGELFFGEGSRLTVL.

J is TRBJ1-5 and V is TRBV4-2; D not certain. Trimming removed 0 bases from V and 7 bases from J, with 7 bases in between. This CDR3 contains 13 residues. Per the germline V gene, CDR1 is LGHNA and CDR2 is YNFKEQ. The CDR3 region is CASSQDLLQPQHF. The CDR3 DNA sequence: TGTGCCAGCAGCCAAGACCTACTCCAGCCCCAGCATTTT.

The chain employs TRBV5-8 and TRBJ2-7; D assignment may be TRBD1 or TRBD2 (6 bases each). Trimming took off 4 bases at V and 3 bases at J, with 11 bases between the two ends. The germline V gene encodes CDR1 SGHTS and CDR2 YDEGEE. The CDR3 covers 13 residues. The CDR3 reads CASSGGTLYEQYF. The CDR3 nucleotides are TGTGCCAGCAGCGGCGGGACACTCTACGAGCAGTACTTC.

The CDR3 bases are TGTGCCAGCAGTCGGGGCGAGGAACCTGGAAACACCATATATTTT. Translated, it gives CASSRGEEPGNTIYF. This chain uses TRBV6-5 with TRBJ1-3; a possible D gene is TRBD1 (5 bases). Trimming removed 5 bases from V and 2 bases from J, with 13 bases in between. Germline CDR1 is MNHEY and CDR2 is SVGAGI. The CDR3 contains 15 residues.

This chain uses TRBV6-2 or TRBV6-3 with TRBJ1-6; no clear D gene. V was cut by 2 bases and J by 13 bases, with 12 bases left in between. The CDR3 sequence is 13 residues long. The germline gives CDR1 MNHEY, CDR2 SVGEGT. The CDR3 nucleotides read TGTGCCAGCAGTTACGAGGACCCCCATCCCCTCCACTTT. This gives the protein CASSYEDPHPLHF.

The rearrangement uses TRBV6-5 and TRBJ2-7, with 9 bases matching TRBD2. Germline V gives CDR1 MNHEY, CDR2 SVGAGI. CDR3 size: 15 residues. Trimming removed 6 bases from V and 0 bases from J; junction bases left unmatched: 6. CDR3 bases: TGTGCCAGCAGCCCACTAGCGGGTGTCTCCTACGAGCAGTACTTC. It yields the protein CASSPLAGVSYEQYF.

With regard to this clone: One junction end does not reproduce the germline sequence, and a read error may be involved. The chain couples TRBV18 to TRBJ2-2; unclear D gene. CDR1 and CDR2 (germline): KGHSH, LQKENI. The CDR3 spans 14 residues. The CDR3 nucleotides read TGTGCCAGCTTACCACCGGGGAACACCGGGGAGCTGTTTTTT. It yields the protein CASLPPGNTGELFF.

V is TRBV7-8 and J is TRBJ2-5; the D is unclear. Germline lookup yields CDR1 SGHVS and CDR2 FQNEAQ. The CDR3 has 15 residues. Deletions cut 5 bases from V and 2 bases from J, with 15 bases between. This CDR3 is CASSKWSSPQETQYF. The CDR3 bases are TGTGCCAGCAGCAAATGGTCCTCGCCACAAGAGACCCAGTACTTC.

The genes are TRBV19 and TRBJ1-2, with a weak D call TRBD1 (6 bases). The germline V and J ends were trimmed by 4 bases and 8 bases, with 17 bases remaining between them. CDR1 is LNHDA, CDR2 SQIVND, per germline (reference sequence). The CDR3 covers 14 residues. The CDR3 reads CASSTDFGGRGYTF. The DNA of the CDR3 is TGTGCCAGTAGTACGGACTTTGGGGGCCGGGGCTACACCTTC. Variable domain in full (rest from reference TRBV19 and TRBJ1-2): DGGITQSPKYLFRKEGQNVTLSCEQNLNHDAMYWYRQDPGQGLRLIYYSQIVNDFQKGDIAEGYSVSREKKESFPLTVTSAQKNPTAFYLCASSTDFGGRGYTFGSGTRLTVV.

The sample holds a few counts of this clone. The J gene is TRBJ2-7, the V gene TRBV5-1; 7 bases map to TRBD1. Trimming at V came to 0 bases and at J to 6 bases, leaving 6 bases not matched to a gene. The CDR3 has 14 amino acids. Germline loops: CDR1 SGHRS, CDR2 YFSETQ. The CDR3 nucleotides read TGCGCCAGCAGCTTGGCCGTACAGGGGCGCGAGCAGTACTTC. Protein: CASSLAVQGREQYF.

This clone was detected only once. The rearrangement joins TRBV2 to TRBJ1-6, with a weak D call TRBD1 (5 bases). The CDR3 has 14 residues. CDR1 and CDR2 (germline): SNHLY, FYNNEI. Trimming removed 2 bases at V and 10 bases at J, with 12 bases between. In DNA form, the CDR3 reads TGTGCCAGCAGTGAAAGGAGAGGGGACTCACCCCTCCACTTT. Its protein product is CASSERRGDSPLHF. Combining the CDR3 with reference TRBV2 and TRBJ1-6 gives the whole variable domain EPEVTQTPSHQVTQMGQEVILRCVPISNHLYFYWYRQILGQKVEFLVSFYNNEISEKSEIFDDQFSVERPDGSNFTLKIRSTKLEDSAMYFCASSERRGDSPLHFGNGTRLTVT.

The V call is TRBV3-1 (or the pseudogene TRBV3-2), the J call TRBJ2-1; D is unresolved. Per germline, CDR1 LGHDT and CDR2 YNNKEL (reference sequence). The CDR3 consists of 12 residues. V dropped 5 bases and J dropped 4 bases, with 6 bases sitting between them. CDR3 coding DNA: TGTGCCAGCAGCGATAATTACAATGAGCAGTTCTTC. Translated, it gives CASSDNYNEQFF.

This rearrangement joins TRBV6-5 to TRBJ1-2, with D possibly matching TRBD1 (6 bases). Trimming stripped 5 bases from V and 4 bases from J, with 17 bases between. The CDR3 is made up of 15 amino acids. CDR1 and CDR2 (germline): MNHEY, SVGAGI. The CDR3 DNA follows: TGTGCCAGCAGTCTTTCACAGGGAGTCCCCTATGGCTACACCTTC. Translated: CASSLSQGVPYGYTF.

The genes are TRBV6-5 and TRBJ2-3; 9 bases match TRBD1. The CDR3 has 16 amino acids. Germline lookup yields CDR1 MNHEY and CDR2 SVGAGI. Unmatched junction bases numbered 9, after V lost 3 bases and J lost 5 bases. The DNA of the CDR3 is TGTGCCAGCAGTTATTTCGGACAGGGGCAGGGAGATACGCAGTATTTT. It yields the protein CASSYFGQGQGDTQYF.

This rearrangement joins TRBV28 to TRBJ1-5; D unclear. Looked up from germline, CDR1 is MDHEN and CDR2 is SYDVKM. With 7 bases removed from V and 0 bases from J, the gap between germline ends came to 4 bases. This CDR3 is 12 amino acids long. The CDR3 nucleotides are TGTGCCAGCAAACTTAGCAATCAGCCCCAGCATTTT. Translated, it gives CASKLSNQPQHF.

This clone was found once. V gene TRBV2 combines with J gene TRBJ2-7, with 11 bases identical to TRBD2. CDR3 length: 12 residues. J lost 6 bases, V lost 5 bases, and 0 bases had no gene match. In germline, CDR1 is SNHLY, CDR2 FYNNEI. CDR3 DNA: TGTGCCAGCAGTCTAGCGGGAGGCGAGCAGTACTTC. Its translation is CASSLAGGEQYF.

CDR3 nucleotides: TGTGCCAGCAGCCCTCCGGGCACCCTCTACGAGCAGTACTTC. Translated, it gives CASSPPGTLYEQYF. This rearrangement joins TRBV13 to TRBJ2-7; D not resolved. The V and J ends lost 5 bases and 3 bases respectively, with 14 bases between them. Germline CDR1 reads PRHDT; CDR2 reads FYEKMQ (reference sequence). The CDR3 loop spans 14 amino acids. Full variable domain (remainder filled in from reference TRBV13 and TRBJ2-7): AAGVIQSPRHLIKEKRETATLKCYPIPRHDTVYWYQQGPGQDPQFLISFYEKMQSDKGSIPDRFSAQQFSDYHSELNMSSLELGDSALYFCASSPPGTLYEQYFGPGTRLTVT.

The chain is built from TRBV5-4 and TRBJ2-7; 7 bases match TRBD2. CDR1 and CDR2 (germline): SGHNT, YYREEE (reference sequence). V lost 4 bases, J lost 0 bases, and 7 bases stayed unmatched. This CDR3 is 15 amino acids long. The CDR3 nucleotides read TGTGCCAGCAGCCCGGAGGGCGGGAGCTCCTACGAGCAGTACTTC. Residues: CASSPEGGSSYEQYF.

This chain links TRBV28 with TRBJ1-2; D is undetermined. CDR1 and CDR2 from the germline V gene are MDHEN and SYDVKM. CDR3 size: 12 residues. V gave up 5 bases and J gave up 8 bases, with 12 bases separating them. The chain's CDR3 is CASSVRAEGYTF. The DNA for the CDR3 is TGTGCCAGCAGTGTAAGGGCGGAAGGCTACACCTTC.

This clone was picked up a small number of times. The rearrangement joins TRBV18 to TRBJ2-2; D is perhaps TRBD1 or TRBD2 (5 bases each). There are 16 residues in the CDR3. CDR1 KGHSH and CDR2 LQKENI come from the germline V gene. V shed 1 base and J shed 5 bases, with 14 bases lying between them. The CDR3 here is CASSPLGDSRTGELFF. CDR3 nucleotides: TGTGCCAGCTCACCACTGGGAGACAGTCGTACCGGGGAGCTGTTTTTT.

The rearrangement joins TRBV6-6 to TRBJ2-3, with D maybe TRBD2 (6 bases). CDR1 is MNHNY and CDR2 is SVGAGI in the germline V gene (reference sequence). The germline V and J ends were trimmed by 8 bases and 0 bases, with 18 bases remaining between them. CDR3 length equals 16 residues. Written as DNA, the CDR3 is TGTGCCAGCTCTGACCTCCGGGACTTTAGCACAGATACGCAGTATTTT. This gives the protein CASSDLRDFSTDTQYF.

V is TRBV4-1 and J is TRBJ1-3, with a possible D match to TRBD1 (6 bases). Trimming shortened V by 0 bases and J by 4 bases, and 10 bases separated the two germline ends. Looked up from germline, CDR1 is MGHRA and CDR2 is YSYEKL. CDR3 length: 15 amino acids. CDR3 residues: CASSQEDRPGNTIYF. The CDR3 nucleotides read TGCGCCAGCAGCCAAGAAGACAGGCCCGGAAACACCATATATTTT.

The chain links TRBV6-5 to TRBJ1-2; D is possibly TRBD1 (5 bases). V lost 2 bases and J lost 7, with 11 bases in between. The CDR3 loop spans 13 amino acids. Germline CDR1 and CDR2: MNHEY and SVGAGI. CDR3 sequence: CASSYLRAGGYTF. The CDR3 DNA reads as TGTGCCAGCAGTTACCTCAGGGCGGGTGGCTACACCTTC.

This chain connects TRBV20-1 to TRBJ2-7; no clear D. There are 10 residues in the CDR3. Germline CDR1 is DFQATT and CDR2 is SNEGSKA (reference sequence). V was cut by 6 bases and J by 5 bases, with 8 bases left in between. The CDR3 coding sequence is TGCAGTGCCAGTTACCACGAGCAGTACTTC. It encodes CSASYHEQYF.